The present entry profiles one TCR beta chain with its context. What it binds is not known. V was pared by 5 bases and J by 2 bases, with 7 bases of the junction left unmatched. The germline CDR1 and CDR2 sequences are LNHDA and SQIVND (reference sequence). The length of the CDR3 is 15 residues. Data came from immunoSEQ multiplex PCR; TCRdb stores just in-frame clones and leaves some out. This repertoire shows around 160,000 clones, under 95% found once; its top ten account for less than 2%. The sample belongs to a study of T cell responses to AZD1222 COVID-19 vaccine. Study-wide findings and caveats: Reportedly, nearly half of unique spike TCRs recognized epitopes outside B.1.351/B.1.1.7 mutations. It was only after the peak T cell response that any repertoires were sampled. Spike-specific TCR breadth and depth were elevated following two AZD1222 doses. Donors, mostly white British, included more females; clonal diversity was possibly underestimated.

The starting material was peripheral blood, obtained on day 0 of AZD1222 vaccination. The TCR comes from an adult in good health. The chain recombines TRBV19 with TRBJ2-7; 9 bases map to TRBD1. The CDR3 loop is CASSPRGQGTYEQYF. CDR3 DNA sequence: TGTGCCAGTAGTCCACGTGGACAGGGGACCTACGAGCAGTACTTC.